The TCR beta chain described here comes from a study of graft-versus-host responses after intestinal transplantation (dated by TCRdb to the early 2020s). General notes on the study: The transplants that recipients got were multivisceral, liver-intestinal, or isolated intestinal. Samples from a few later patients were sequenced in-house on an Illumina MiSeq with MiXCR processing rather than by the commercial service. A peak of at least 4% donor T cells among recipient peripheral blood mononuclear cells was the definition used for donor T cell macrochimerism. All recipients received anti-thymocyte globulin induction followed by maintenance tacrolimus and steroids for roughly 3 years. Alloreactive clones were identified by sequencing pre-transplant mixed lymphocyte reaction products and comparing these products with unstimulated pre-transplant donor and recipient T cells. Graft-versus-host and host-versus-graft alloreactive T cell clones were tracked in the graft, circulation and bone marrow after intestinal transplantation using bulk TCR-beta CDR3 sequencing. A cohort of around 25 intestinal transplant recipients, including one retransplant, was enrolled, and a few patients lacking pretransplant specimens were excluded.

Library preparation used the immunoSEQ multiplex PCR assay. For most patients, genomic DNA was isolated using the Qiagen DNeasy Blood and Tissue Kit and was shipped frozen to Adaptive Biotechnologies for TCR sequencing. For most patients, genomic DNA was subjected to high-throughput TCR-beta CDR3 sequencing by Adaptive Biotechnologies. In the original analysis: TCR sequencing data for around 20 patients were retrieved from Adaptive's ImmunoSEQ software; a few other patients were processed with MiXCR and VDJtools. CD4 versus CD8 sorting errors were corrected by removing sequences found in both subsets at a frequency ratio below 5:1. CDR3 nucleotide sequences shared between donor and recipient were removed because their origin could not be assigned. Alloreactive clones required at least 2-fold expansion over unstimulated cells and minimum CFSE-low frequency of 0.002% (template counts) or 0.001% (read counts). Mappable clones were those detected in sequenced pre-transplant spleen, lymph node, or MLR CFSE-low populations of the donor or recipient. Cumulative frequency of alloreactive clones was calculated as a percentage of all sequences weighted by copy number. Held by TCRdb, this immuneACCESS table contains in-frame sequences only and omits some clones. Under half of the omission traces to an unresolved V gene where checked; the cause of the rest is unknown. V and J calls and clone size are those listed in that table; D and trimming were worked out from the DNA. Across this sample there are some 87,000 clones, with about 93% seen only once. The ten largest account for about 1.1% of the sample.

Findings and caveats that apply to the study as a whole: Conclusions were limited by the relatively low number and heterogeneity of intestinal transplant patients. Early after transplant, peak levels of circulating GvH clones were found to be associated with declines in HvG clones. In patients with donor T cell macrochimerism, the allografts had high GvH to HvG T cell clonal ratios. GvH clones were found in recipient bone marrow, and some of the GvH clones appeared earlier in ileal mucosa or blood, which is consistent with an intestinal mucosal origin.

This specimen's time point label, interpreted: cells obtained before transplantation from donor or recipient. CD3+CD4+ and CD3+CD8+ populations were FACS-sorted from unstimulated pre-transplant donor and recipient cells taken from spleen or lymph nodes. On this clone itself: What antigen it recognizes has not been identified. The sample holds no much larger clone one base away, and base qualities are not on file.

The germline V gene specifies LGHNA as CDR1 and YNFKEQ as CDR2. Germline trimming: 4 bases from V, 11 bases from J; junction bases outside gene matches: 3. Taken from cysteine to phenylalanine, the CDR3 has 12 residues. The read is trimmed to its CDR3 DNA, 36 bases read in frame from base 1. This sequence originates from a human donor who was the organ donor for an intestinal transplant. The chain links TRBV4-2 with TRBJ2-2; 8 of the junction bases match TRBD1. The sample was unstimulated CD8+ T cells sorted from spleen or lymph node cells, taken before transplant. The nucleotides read TGTGCCAGCAGCCCCCAGGGGGCAGAGCTGTTTTTT. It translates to CASSPQGAELFF.